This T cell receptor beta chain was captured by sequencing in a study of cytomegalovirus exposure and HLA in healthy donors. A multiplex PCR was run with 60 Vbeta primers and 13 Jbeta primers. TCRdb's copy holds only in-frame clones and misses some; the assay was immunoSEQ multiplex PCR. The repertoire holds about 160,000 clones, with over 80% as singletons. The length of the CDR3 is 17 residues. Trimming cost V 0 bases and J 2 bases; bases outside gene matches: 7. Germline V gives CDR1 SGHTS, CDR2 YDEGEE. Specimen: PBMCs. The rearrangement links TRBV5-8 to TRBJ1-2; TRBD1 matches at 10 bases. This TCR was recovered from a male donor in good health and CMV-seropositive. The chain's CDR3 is CASSLVGTGVWNYGYTF. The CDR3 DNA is TGTGCCAGCAGCTTGGTTGGGACAGGGGTCTGGAACTATGGCTACACCTTC. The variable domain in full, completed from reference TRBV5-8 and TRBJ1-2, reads EAGVTQSPTHLIKTRGQQATLRCSPISGHTSVYWYQQALGLGLQFLLWYDEGEERNRGNFPPRFSGRQFPNYSSELNVNALELEDSALYLCASSLVGTGVWNYGYTFGSGTRLTVV.